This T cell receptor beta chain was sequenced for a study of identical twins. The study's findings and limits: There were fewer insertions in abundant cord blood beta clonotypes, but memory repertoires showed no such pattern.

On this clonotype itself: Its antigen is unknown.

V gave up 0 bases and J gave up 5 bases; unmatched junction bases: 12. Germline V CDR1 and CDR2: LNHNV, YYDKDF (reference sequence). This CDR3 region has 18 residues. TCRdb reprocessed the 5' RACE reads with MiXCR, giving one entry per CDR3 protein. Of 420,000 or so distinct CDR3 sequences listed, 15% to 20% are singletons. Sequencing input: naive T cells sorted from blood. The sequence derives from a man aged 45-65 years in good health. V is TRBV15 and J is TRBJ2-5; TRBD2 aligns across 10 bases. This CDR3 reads CATSRDLFATSGSETQYF. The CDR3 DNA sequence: TGTGCCACCAGCAGAGATCTCTTTGCGACTAGCGGGTCGGAGACCCAGTACTTC.